Here is one T cell receptor (beta chain) with its context. The antigen is not known. Per germline, CDR1 SEHNR and CDR2 FQNEAQ (reference sequence). The length of the CDR3 is 17 residues. Germline trimming cut 1 base from V and 5 bases from J; bases unmatched to any gene: 7. This record belongs to a study of cytomegalovirus exposure and HLA in healthy donors. PCR employed 60 Vbeta and 13 Jbeta primers. The protocol was immunoSEQ multiplex PCR, while the TCRdb copy is restricted to in-frame clones and leaves out a portion. The sample lists 120,000 or so clones, about three quarters occurring once. Whole-study findings and limits: Evidence from a later analysis indicated that most CMV-associated TCR beta chains looked HLA-restricted.

This chain links TRBV7-9 with TRBJ2-1; 11 nucleotides match TRBD2. Sequencing was done on a sample of PBMCs. The TCR comes from a man aged 25-40 years in good health and CMV-seronegative. The CDR3 nucleotides read TGTGCCAGCAGCTTAGAATTTAGCGGGGGGGCAGACAATGAGCAGTTCTTC. It is translated as CASSLEFSGGADNEQFF.